Given below is one TCR beta chain in context. This entry comes from a study of blood T cell repertoires in COVID-19. Background on the study: Samples came from the United States, Italy and Spain, spanning acute and convalescent COVID-19.

Produced via immunoSEQ multiplex PCR; TCRdb's table is partial and in-frame only. The sample includes 150,000 or so clones, roughly 83% seen only once; the top ten take 4.5% to 5%. Seattle patient enrollment occurred during active infection, with longitudinal follow-up thereafter. The CDR3 is 14 residues long. Germline V gene sequence: CDR1 MDHEN, CDR2 SYDVKM. With 8 bases clipped from V and 0 bases from J, the junction kept 4 bases outside the gene matches. The rearrangement uses TRBV28 and TRBJ1-3; 7 nucleotides match TRBD1. The source of this sequence is a woman aged 65 to 85 with COVID-19, enrolled during active disease. Sequences were obtained from peripheral blood. CDR3 DNA sequence: TGTGCCAGCGGACAGGACTACTCTGGAAACACCATATATTTT. It encodes CASGQDYSGNTIYF.